These T cell receptor beta chains were read from a single sample in a study of CD8 T cell repertoires and HIV-1 epitope variants. Assay: immunoSEQ multiplex PCR; the TCRdb copy retains only in-frame clones and omits some. This table has about 5,900 clones, about 70% appearing once. Which antigens these TCRs recognize remains unknown. Input material: cultured CD8+ T cells derived from PBMCs. Receptors were obtained from a male donor with HIV. Each CDR3 is given with its conserved first and last residue. A D gene is named only where the DNA matches it firmly. The size field is filled for only some rows; it gives once, few, many or a size class.

NA | TRBJ1-1 | TRBV9 | NA | TGTGCCAGCAGCGGAAAAGGTAGGAACACTGAAGCTTTCTTT | CASSGKGRNTEAFF
NA | TRBJ1-4 | TRBV28 | NA | TGTGCCAGCAGTCTTTCCGACGCAGGGGTTGGGGAAAAACTGTTTTTT | CASSLSDAGVGEKLFF
TRBD1 | TRBJ1-3 | TRBV27 | NA | TGTGCCAGCAGGCCCGGGACAGGGTTCGGAAACACCATATATTTT | CASRPGTGFGNTIYF
TRBD1 | TRBJ2-3 | TRBV7-8 | NA | TGTGCCAGCAGCCCGCAGACAGGGGTACGCACAGATACGCAGTATTTT | CASSPQTGVRTDTQYF
NA | TRBJ2-7 | TRBV2 | few | TGTGCCAGCAACCCGACAGATATCTACGAGCAGTACTTC | CASNPTDIYEQYF
NA | TRBJ1-5 | TRBV5-1 | few | TGCGCCAGCAGCTTGATAGGGACTGTTGCTGATCAGCCCCAGCATTTT | CASSLIGTVADQPQHF
NA | TRBJ2-6 | TRBV19 | once | TGTGCCAGTAGTATAGGCCACCTGGAAGCTGGGGCCAACGTCCTGACTTTC | CASSIGHLEAGANVLTF
TRBD2 | TRBJ2-5 | TRBV5-1 | once | TGCGCCAGCAGCTTGTTATCTAGCGGTATCCAAGAGACCCAGTACTTC | CASSLLSSGIQETQYF
NA | TRBJ1-1 | TRBV6-1 | NA | TGTGCCAGCAGTGAGGCCGATTGGAACACTGAAGCTTTCTTT | CASSEADWNTEAFF
NA | TRBJ2-5 | TRBV27 | NA | TGTGCCAGCAGCTCCGCCGGGATAGATCAAGAGACCCAGTACTTC | CASSSAGIDQETQYF
NA | TRBJ2-6 | TRBV4-3 | NA | TGCGCCAGCAGCCAAGATAGGGACTCCGGGGCCCTCTCTGGGGCCAACGTCCTGACTTTC | CASSQDRDSGALSGANVLTF
NA | TRBJ2-1 | TRBV29-1 | NA | TGCAGCGTTGAAGGAGTCACAAACTATGAGCAGTTCTTC | CSVEGVTNYEQFF
NA | TRBJ2-7 | TRBV7-6 | NA | TGTGCCAGCAGCTTACTGGACGGATCCTACGAGCAGTACTTC | CASSLLDGSYEQYF
TRBD2 | TRBJ2-3 | TRBV28 | NA | TGTGCCAGCAGTTTAATTTCGCTAGCGGGAACTTCTAGCACAGATACGCAGTATTTT | CASSLISLAGTSSTDTQYF
NA | TRBJ2-4 | TRBV27 | NA | TGTGCCAGCAGTTTAGGGCTAGAAAACATTCAGTACTTC | CASSLGLENIQYF
NA | TRBJ2-1 | TRBV6-5 | NA | TGTGCCAGCAGTCGTCGGGACAACTACAATGAGCAGTTCTTC | CASSRRDNYNEQFF
NA | TRBJ2-5 | TRBV28 | NA | TGTGCCAGCAGTTTATCCGGGGCCTCATGGGGCCAGTACTTC | CASSLSGASWGQYF
NA | TRBJ1-4 | TRBV5-5 | NA | TGTGCCAGCAGCTTGGGGGGCAATAATGAAAAACTGTTTTTT | CASSLGGNNEKLFF
NA | TRBJ1-4 | TRBV27 | NA | TGTGCCAGCAGTGTGACCGGTGAAAAACTGTTTTTT | CASSVTGEKLFF
NA | TRBJ1-1 | TRBV19 | NA | TGTGCCAGTAGTATAGGGACCGGGTCTGAAGCTTTCTTT | CASSIGTGSEAFF
NA | TRBJ1-4 | TRBV14 | NA | TGTGCCAGCAGCCAAGTTGCCCCGAATAAACTGTTTTTT | CASSQVAPNKLFF
TRBD2 | TRBJ2-7 | TRBV30 | NA | TGTGCCTGGAGTACCGGGGGAGGGAAATTAGCGGACGAGCAGTACTTC | CAWSTGGGKLADEQYF
TRBD1 | TRBJ2-7 | TRBV19 | NA | TGTGCCAGTAGTATAGCCCCATTTGGGACAGGGGGAGTCGAGCAGTACTTC | CASSIAPFGTGGVEQYF
NA | TRBJ2-2 | TRBV11-2 | few | TGTGCCAGCAGCTTAGCCCGGAGGACCGGGGAGCTGTTTTTT | CASSLARRTGELFF
NA | TRBJ1-5 | TRBV7-2 | NA | TGTGCCAGCAGCTTACGGCCTAATCAGCCCCAGCATTTT | CASSLRPNQPQHF
NA | TRBJ2-5 | TRBV9 | once | TGTGCCAGCAGCGGACCCTGGACAGTCGGGGAAGAGACCCAGTACTTC | CASSGPWTVGEETQYF
TRBD1 | TRBJ2-7 | TRBV28 | few | TGTGCCAGCAGCCAATCCCGGGACAGGCGTACCTACGAGCAGTACTTC | CASSQSRDRRTYEQYF
NA | TRBJ2-1 | TRBV10-3 | NA | TGTGCCATCAGTGAGGGCTACAATGAGCAGTTCTTC | CAISEGYNEQFF
TRBD2 | TRBJ2-7 | TRBV19 | NA | TGTGCCAGTAGTATGTTTGAGGGGACTACCTACGAGCAGTACTTC | CASSMFEGTTYEQYF